This entry lists 27 T cell receptor beta chains sequenced from one sample in a study of early T cells in non-severe SARS-CoV-2 infection (dated by TCRdb to the early 2020s). Library construction relied on 5' RACE. The reads were generated on a NextSeq 500. The public reads were reprocessed in TCRdb via fastp at Q25 and MiXCR, keeping in-frame beta chains. Rows are combined by CDR3 protein, so each entry shows the most common genes and DNA. In this sample the table shows 55,000 or so distinct CDR3 sequences, about an eighth of which occur a single time. The leading ten clones occupy under 1.5% of the sample. Sample: whole blood. The origin of the receptors is an adult who was a healthcare worker with PCR-confirmed SARS-CoV-2 infection or an uninfected control (not recorded which).

J is TRBJ2-5 and V is TRBV3-1, with 9 bases fitting TRBD2. The CDR3 is 16 residues long. Per germline, CDR1 LGHDT and CDR2 YNNKEL (reference sequence). The junction had 8 bases not matched to a gene; V was cut back by 1 base and J by 5 bases. The CDR3 bases are TGTGCCAGCAGCCAAGGACTCGGACTAGCGAGTGAGACCCAGTACTTC. This gives the protein CASSQGLGLASETQYF.

This clonotype occurred a few times. The V gene is TRBV24-1, the J gene TRBJ1-1; D ambiguous. Germline CDR1 is KGHDR and CDR2 is SFDVKD. Deletions cut 7 bases from V and 1 base from J, with 12 bases between. The CDR3 sequence is 14 residues long. The DNA for the CDR3 is TGTGCCACCAGAGTGATACGGTGGAACACTGAAGCTTTCTTT. Encoded protein: CATRVIRWNTEAFF.

This sequence joins TRBV28 and TRBJ1-2; 8 nucleotides agree with TRBD1. The CDR3 contains 15 residues. With V trimmed by 3 bases and J by 4 bases, 7 bases remained unmatched. Germline CDR1 reads MDHEN; CDR2 reads SYDVKM. The CDR3 protein is CASSFSDRDGYGYTF. In nucleotides, the CDR3 is TGTGCCAGCAGTTTCTCGGACAGGGATGGCTATGGCTACACCTTC.

The rearrangement links TRBV5-1 to TRBJ2-6; tentatively, D is TRBD1 (5 bases). V was cut by 1 base and J by 0 bases, with 14 bases left in between. Germline CDR1 and CDR2: SGHRS and YFSETQ. The CDR3 spans 18 residues. CDR3: CASSLLGQGLSGANVLTF. The CDR3 DNA sequence: TGCGCCAGCAGCTTGCTGGGTCAGGGCCTCTCTGGGGCCAACGTCCTGACTTTC.

This clonotype came up a few times. This chain links TRBV20-1 with TRBJ2-7; no clear D. This CDR3 is built from 10 residues. Trimming took off 1 base at V and 5 bases at J, with 3 bases between the two ends. Germline V gives CDR1 DFQATT, CDR2 SNEGSKA (reference sequence). The CDR3: CSARGNEQYF. The CDR3 DNA is TGCAGTGCTAGAGGGAACGAGCAGTACTTC.

Only a few counts were recorded for this clonotype. The genes are TRBV12-3 or TRBV12-4 and TRBJ2-5, with TRBD2 as a possible D gene (5 bases). V was shortened by 3 bases and J by 3 bases, with 8 bases between the two germline ends. The CDR3 is 13 residues long. CDR3 nucleotide sequence: TGTGCCAGCAGTTTTCTGGGAGAAGAGACCCAGTACTTC. Its translation: CASSFLGEETQYF.

This sequence joins TRBV18 and TRBJ2-1; D not resolved. The V end was cut by 2 bases, the J end by 5 bases, with 10 bases between. Germline V gene lookup returns CDR1 KGHSH and CDR2 LQKENI. The CDR3 is 14 residues long. The CDR3 loop reads CASSPGIRNNEQFF. The CDR3 DNA sequence: TGTGCCAGCTCACCAGGGATTCGGAACAATGAGCAGTTCTTC. Using reference TRBV18 and TRBJ2-1 for the parts outside the CDR3, the full variable domain is NAGVMQNPRHLVRRRGQEARLRCSPMKGHSHVYWYRQLPEEGLKFMVYLQKENIIDESGMPKERFSAEFPKEGPSILRIQQVVRGDSAAYFCASSPGIRNNEQFFGPGTRLTVL.

The chain uses TRBV11-2 and TRBJ1-2; TRBD1 matches at 7 bases. The length of the CDR3 is 15 residues. Per germline, CDR1 SGHAT and CDR2 FQNNGV. The V segment lost 0 bases and the J segment 3 bases; nucleotides outside the gene matches: 4. CDR3 nucleotides: TGTGCCAGCAGCTTAGACAGGGGGGGCCACTATGGCTACACCTTC. The encoded protein is CASSLDRGGHYGYTF.

The chain uses TRBV7-9 and TRBJ2-3; 10 bases match TRBD1. There are 14 residues in the CDR3. Trimming took 5 bases from V and 5 from J; bases not matched to a gene: 4. Germline V CDR1 and CDR2: SEHNR, FQNEAQ (reference sequence). CDR3 DNA: TGTGCCAGCAGCAGCGACAGGGGGCAAGATACGCAGTATTTT. The encoded protein is CASSSDRGQDTQYF.

This chain uses TRBV9 with TRBJ2-1; 9 nucleotides agree with TRBD2. V dropped 0 bases and J dropped 7; count of bases not matched to a gene: 11. Germline V gene sequence: CDR1 SGDLS, CDR2 YYNGEE. The CDR3 runs to 17 residues. The CDR3, as DNA: TGTGCCAGCAGCGTAGTGGGTAGCGGGGGCCCCCGGAATGAGCAGTTCTTC. As protein: CASSVVGSGGPRNEQFF.

The table lists this clonotype with many counts. The chain has TRBV7-2 and TRBJ1-4; D call uncertain. The CDR3 length is 13 residues. CDR1 is SGHTA, CDR2 FQGNSA, per germline. The V end was cut by 5 bases, the J end by 8 bases, with 12 bases between. Here the CDR3 DNA reads TGTGCCAGCAGCCCACCGGGCCAAGAAAAACTGTTTTTT. Its protein is CASSPPGQEKLFF.

This chain uses TRBV4-2 with TRBJ1-3, with 7 positions matching TRBD1. J lost 0 bases, V lost 0 bases, and 5 bases had no gene match. Germline V gene lookup returns CDR1 LGHNA and CDR2 YNFKEQ. CDR3 size: 17 residues. CDR3 sequence reads: CASSQDLQGYSGNTIYF. CDR3 coding DNA: TGTGCCAGCAGCCAAGACTTACAGGGGTACTCTGGAAACACCATATATTTT.

In its sample, this clonotype was seen a few times. This sequence joins TRBV5-4 and TRBJ2-7; D perhaps matches TRBD2 (6 bases). V gave up 4 bases and J gave up 7 bases, with 15 bases separating them. The CDR3 covers 13 residues. Germline V gene data show CDR1 as SGHNT and CDR2 as YYREEE (reference sequence). The CDR3 DNA follows: TGTGCCAGCAGCCACGGGGGTTTCGGGGAGCAGTACTTC. Translated: CASSHGGFGEQYF.

J is TRBJ1-6 and V is TRBV20-1, with D unclear. Deletions cut 1 base from V and 7 bases from J, with 11 bases between. CDR1 and CDR2 from the germline V gene are DFQATT and SNEGSKA (reference sequence). CDR3 size: 14 residues. CDR3 protein: CSARAPGENSPLHF. The CDR3 bases are TGCAGTGCTAGAGCCCCCGGGGAGAATTCACCCCTCCACTTT.

The chain recombines TRBV19 with TRBJ2-1; 8 positions match TRBD2. V was pared by 4 bases and J by 4 bases, with 6 bases of the junction left unmatched. Per the germline V gene, CDR1 is LNHDA and CDR2 is SQIVND (reference sequence). The CDR3 covers 15 residues. For the CDR3, the DNA is TGTGCCAGTAGTAAACTAGCGGTCGGTTACAATGAGCAGTTCTTC. This translates into CASSKLAVGYNEQFF.

This clonotype showed up just a few times. The V gene is TRBV13, the J gene TRBJ2-1, with 12 bases aligning to TRBD2. Germline values: CDR1 PRHDT, CDR2 FYEKMQ (reference sequence). The CDR3 sequence is 14 residues long. V lost 4 bases to trimming and J lost 7 bases; unmatched junction nucleotides: 2. This CDR3 reads CASSSTSGGNEQFF. As DNA, the CDR3 is TGTGCCAGCAGCTCGACTAGCGGGGGAAATGAGCAGTTCTTC.

This clonotype appeared many times. The chain combines TRBV12-3 or TRBV12-4 with TRBJ1-6, with TRBD1 identical over 7 bases. The length of the CDR3 is 15 residues. The ends lost 5 bases at V and 7 bases at J; junction bases unmatched: 8. This CDR3 reads CASSARGQKNSPLHF. The CDR3 DNA reads TGTGCCAGCAGTGCCCGGGGACAGAAAAATTCACCCCTCCACTTT.

This chain connects TRBV5-1 to TRBJ2-3; TRBD2 agrees at 8 bases. This CDR3 is built from 14 residues. Germline CDR1 reads SGHRS; CDR2 reads YFSETQ. The V and J ends lost 2 bases and 4 bases, in that order; junction bases with no gene match: 3. Here the CDR3 reads CASSFGGESDTQYF. CDR3 nucleotide sequence: TGCGCCAGCAGCTTCGGGGGGGAATCAGATACGCAGTATTTT.

The sample holds many counts of this clonotype. The chain combines TRBV6-6 with TRBJ1-4; TRBD1 matches 7 bases. Germline trimming cut 8 bases from V and 0 bases from J; bases unmatched to any gene: 6. Germline V CDR1 and CDR2: MNHNY, SVGAGI (reference sequence). This CDR3 spans 15 amino acids. The CDR3: CASGQGGATNEKLFF. The CDR3 coding sequence is TGTGCCAGCGGCCAGGGGGGTGCAACTAATGAAAAACTGTTTTTT.

The sample holds a few counts of this clonotype. This rearrangement joins TRBV6-1 to TRBJ1-4; 9 bases map to TRBD1. Germline CDR1 reads MNHNS; CDR2 reads SASEGT. This CDR3 is 15 amino acids long. Germline trimming cut 4 bases from V and 6 bases from J; bases unmatched to any gene: 6. CDR3 sequence: CASSVGQGRDEKLFF. In DNA form, the CDR3 reads TGTGCCAGCAGTGTGGGACAGGGCCGGGATGAAAAACTGTTTTTT.

The chain is built from TRBV10-3 and TRBJ2-7, with TRBD1 matching over 11 bases. After removal of 4 bases from V and 4 bases from J, the junction contained 6 bases not matched to a gene. CDR3 size: 15 residues. Per germline, CDR1 ENHRY and CDR2 SYGVKD. The CDR3 DNA reads as TGTGCCATCAGTGCCTTGGACAGGGGGCAGTACGAGCAGTACTTC. As protein: CAISALDRGQYEQYF.

This clonotype was recorded many times. The chain combines TRBV27 with TRBJ2-7; 9 bases match TRBD1. The CDR3 is 14 amino acids. Germline CDR1 MNHEY, CDR2 SMNVEV (reference sequence). Trimming cost V 5 bases and J 6 bases; bases outside gene matches: 8. CDR3 sequence: CASSPRGQGGEQYF. CDR3 in DNA: TGTGCCAGCAGTCCAAGGGGACAGGGTGGCGAGCAGTACTTC.

This clonotype was counted at least ten times. This chain connects TRBV18 to TRBJ2-3; the match to TRBD2 covers 7 bases. This CDR3 comprises 17 residues. Germline assignment: CDR1 KGHSH and CDR2 LQKENI. The J segment lost 2 bases and the V segment lost 2 bases, leaving 10 bases of the junction unmatched. The CDR3 loop is CASSPAEGLPFTDTQYF. The CDR3 DNA reads TGTGCCAGCTCACCAGCCGAGGGACTACCCTTCACAGATACGCAGTATTTT.

This chain joins TRBV18 and TRBJ1-2; D may be TRBD1 (5 bases). The germline V gene has CDR1 KGHSH and CDR2 LQKENI. This CDR3 has 14 residues. Between the trimmed V and J ends, which lost 3 bases and 6 bases, there was a span of 14 bases. The CDR3 DNA reads as TGTGCCAGCTCACCCCTTTGGGGACCGGATGGCTACACCTTC. Translation gives CASSPLWGPDGYTF.

The chain links TRBV12-3 or TRBV12-4 to TRBJ2-1; 14 bases fit TRBD2. There are 15 residues in the CDR3. The junction had 7 bases not matched to a gene; V was cut back by 6 bases and J by 9 bases. In DNA, the CDR3 is TGTGCCAGCAGCCAGACTAGCGGGGGGGCGGGTGAGCAGTTCTTC. Amino acids: CASSQTSGGAGEQFF.

V gene TRBV6-5 combines with J gene TRBJ1-2; 8 bases align to TRBD1. The CDR3 is 18 residues long. The junction had 16 bases not matched to a gene; V was cut back by 2 bases and J by 5 bases. From germline, CDR1 is MNHEY and CDR2 SVGAGI. This chain's CDR3 is CASSYRGTGGPGMYGYTF. The CDR3 DNA sequence: TGTGCCAGCAGTTACCGCGGCACAGGGGGTCCGGGGATGTATGGCTACACCTTC.

Ten or more counts support this clonotype. J is TRBJ2-3 and V is TRBV20-1, with D perhaps matching TRBD1 or TRBD2 (6 bases each). With 3 bases removed from V and 2 bases from J, the gap between germline ends came to 12 bases. Germline lookup yields CDR1 DFQATT and CDR2 SNEGSKA (reference sequence). The CDR3 covers 14 residues. In DNA form, the CDR3 reads TGCAGTGCTAGGACCGGGGGCCCCACAGATACGCAGTATTTT. It translates to CSARTGGPTDTQYF.